This section outlines one TCR beta chain sequence together with its context. This clonotype came up a few times. Its target antigen remains unknown. Base qualities were left out, and no much larger clone turns up one base away. Library preparation used 5' RACE. TCRdb lists the instrument as Illumina HiSeq 2000. A universal primer binding site was added through template switching, and the final cDNA carried a unique molecular identifier so that TCR cDNA molecules could be counted accurately. First-strand cDNA for TCR alpha and beta chains was synthesized from specific primers in the conserved constant-segment region. To control for contamination, every cDNA library was double barcoded, receiving both a SMART-Mk sample barcode and Illumina barcodes. TruSeq adapter sequences and Illumina sample barcodes were added in two successive PCR steps. TCR alpha and beta cDNA libraries were sequenced on the Illumina HiSeq platform with custom primers. Concerning the study's data processing: Raw reads were processed with MiGEC to extract unique molecular identifiers, and MiXCR was used to determine CDR3 positions. Recombination models were inferred per individual with the repgenHMM and IGoR tools using an EM algorithm. Shared clonotypes were analyzed with the tcR package in R, and sharing was normalized by the product of cloneset sizes. To study raw recombination without the effects of thymic and clonal selection, out-of-frame nonproductive sequences were analyzed. TCRdb applied fastp at Q25 and MiXCR to the public reads, then kept only in-frame beta chains. Each entry is one CDR3 protein sequence, shown with its most common DNA and genes. In this record, the V and J calls reflect TCRdb's handling and not the investigators' own analysis. The sample data list hundreds of thousands of distinct CDR3 sequences, and around 24% of these were observed just once. Of the sample, about 2.9% is held by the ten largest clones.

The sample belongs to a study of identical twins (dated by TCRdb to 2016 to 2017). Turning to the overall study: To test whether fetal clonotypes persist, the study used deep sequencing on TCR alpha and beta repertoires from monozygotic twins, unrelated adults of various ages, and cord blood. To rule out contamination, the twin experiments were replicated at different times with different library preparation protocols.

Results the study describes overall, beyond this receptor: Invariant T cells such as MAIT and iNKT could partly confound zero-insertion analyses, though diverse VJ usage argued against this for most clonotypes. In monozygotic twins, out-of-frame TCR alpha sharing was systematically underestimated by recombination models, although the models agreed with sharing between unrelated individuals. Because the same donors could not be followed over many years, the conclusions relied on cross-sectional statistical analysis. Compared with coincidental sharing between unrelated individuals, out-of-frame TCR alpha sequences shared between twins had an excess of sequences with low generation probability. Excess twin sharing in beta out-of-frame sequences was weaker because fewer shared sequences lowered the signal-to-noise ratio. Fewer insertions were carried by abundant cord blood beta clonotypes, a similar but weaker trend appeared in young adult naive repertoires, and no such trend appeared in memory repertoires.

Every donor in the study was a healthy Caucasian. Three pairs of female monozygotic twins, all aged about 18 to 29 years, were included in the twin cohort. CD4+ and CD8+ T cell populations were isolated with positive isolation kits from Invitrogen. The germline V gene supplies CDR1 SGHTA and CDR2 FQGTGA. Cut back by 6 bases and 4 bases, the V and J ends lie 13 bases apart. The CDR3 numbers 13 residues from cysteine through phenylalanine. Only the CDR3 part of the read is kept: 39 bases, read in frame from the first base. The data were also submitted as part of a second study, on T cells expressing NK-cell markers. The second paper states: Fewer than ten donors provided sorted CD3+CD56+NKG2C+, CD3+CD56+NKG2C- and CD3+CD56-NKG2C+ T-cell subsets, whose TCR beta-chain repertoires were profiled. Among the eight sequenced donors, only one was HCMV-seronegative, while the other seven were HCMV-seropositive. In several experiments an anti-gammadeltaTCR antibody was added to restrict sorting to alphabetaTCR-expressing T cells. In six donors, the dominant CD3+CD56+NKG2C+ clonotypes were among the top 10 CD8+ clonotypes and accounted for roughly 1.0-8% of CD8+ T cells. Those dominant clonotypes were again the most abundant among CD3+CD56-NKG2C+ cells in a few donors, at about 25-60.1%. It remained unclear whether the expanded NKG2C-expressing T cell clones were specific for HCMV antigens. All eight donors whose samples were sequenced were randomly selected healthy volunteers, three of them men and five women. HCMV serostatus was determined by detecting HCMV-specific IgG in serum with a commercial ELISA kit. MIGEC was used to demultiplex reads and group the reads by UMI, and MiTCR was used to assemble and quantify clonotypes. To exclude erroneous sequences, any TCR cDNA sequence not supported by at least two reads was discarded. The tcR package was used for downstream repertoire analysis, with clonotypes matched between fractions based on CDR3 nucleotide sequence plus V segment. VDJmatch was used to annotate antigen specificity against VDJdb, with one amino acid substitution in CDR3 allowed.

The origin of this receptor is a young woman in good health. The chain is encoded by TRBV7-3 joined to TRBJ2-7, with no confidently assigned D gene. Specimen: CD4+ T cells sorted from blood. The CDR3 region: CASSLSKEYEQYF. The nucleotide sequence is given as TGTGCCAGCAGTCTTTCCAAGGAGTACGAGCAGTACTTC. Here the CDR3 is joined to the reference TRBV7-3 and TRBJ2-7 genes, and the full variable domain is: GAGVSQTPSNKVTEKGKYVELRCDPISGHTALYWYRQSLGQGPEFLIYFQGTGAADDSGLPNDRFFAVRPEGSVSTLKIQRTERGDSAVYLCASSLSKEYEQYFGPGTRLTVT.